This entry lists 20 T cell receptor beta chains sequenced from one sample in a study of blood T cells in healthy people across ages. Using a J-beta primer mix together with a sample-barcoded 5' primer, a second PCR was run for roughly 7 to 12 cycles. MiXCR, run by TCRdb on the 5' RACE reads, gives a single entry per CDR3 protein. Of approximately 800,000 distinct CDR3 sequences listed, more than 25% are singletons. The same sample was also studied in work on T cells of mothers and their children.

Material: blood. The receptors shown here come from a boy aged 10-17 years in good health.

This sequence joins TRBV3-1 and TRBJ1-5; a weak D match, TRBD1 (6 bases). CDR1 and CDR2 from the germline V gene are LGHDT and YNNKEL (reference sequence). The CDR3 contains 13 residues. With 3 bases removed from V and 7 bases from J, the gap between germline ends came to 10 bases. The CDR3 spells CASSQPQGQPQHF. DNA for the CDR3: TGTGCCAGCAGCCAGCCCCAGGGGCAGCCCCAGCATTTT.

The genes are TRBV7-2 and TRBJ2-5; D possibly uses TRBD1 or TRBD2 (6 bases each). This CDR3 comprises 13 residues. Germline CDR1 and CDR2: SGHTA and FQGNSA. Deletions cut 4 bases from V and 4 bases from J, with 10 bases between. Here the CDR3 reads CASSSEGGETQYF. For the CDR3, the DNA is TGTGCCAGCAGCTCAGAGGGGGGAGAGACCCAGTACTTC.

This clonotype was picked up one time. This chain connects TRBV20-1 to TRBJ1-4, with D maybe TRBD1 (5 bases). This CDR3 is 14 amino acids long. The germline CDR1 and CDR2 sequences are DFQATT and SNEGSKA (reference sequence). Trimming cost V 2 bases and J 6 bases, with 13 bases left between them. This chain's CDR3 is CSARTRGNYEKLFF. In DNA form, the CDR3 reads TGCAGTGCTAGAACCCGGGGGAACTATGAAAAACTGTTTTTT.

As regards this clonotype: Sequence at one end of the junction differs from germline and may be a read error. CDR3 residues: CASQFAPGQGNSPLHF. The CDR3 bases are TGCGCCAGCCAATTCGCTCCGGGACAGGGGAATTCACCCCTCCACTTT. The V gene is TRBV12-3 or TRBV12-4, the J gene TRBJ1-6, with 10 bases fitting TRBD1. The CDR3 totals 16 residues.

The chain uses TRBV20-1 and TRBJ1-1; 8 bases are a match to TRBD1. V gave up 3 bases and J gave up 6 bases; unmatched junction bases: 9. Germline-derived CDR1 and CDR2 are DFQATT and SNEGSKA (reference sequence). The CDR3 length is 14 residues. CDR3 region: CSASKGTGSPEAFF. In DNA, the CDR3 is TGCAGTGCTAGTAAAGGGACAGGCTCCCCTGAAGCTTTCTTT.

In this sample, this clonotype turned up a few times. The rearrangement joins TRBV12-3 or TRBV12-4 to TRBJ2-3, with 10 bases aligning to TRBD1. J gave up 2 bases and V 6 bases, and 5 bases lay outside the gene matches. The CDR3 extends over 15 amino acids. CDR3 DNA sequence: TGTGCCAGCAGCCCAGGACAGGGGGACACAGATACGCAGTATTTT. It specifies CASSPGQGDTDTQYF.

This clonotype has only a few counts. The rearrangement joins TRBV12-3 or TRBV12-4 to TRBJ2-1; TRBD2 matches at 9 bases. The trim removed 6 bases at V and 7 bases at J, leaving 10 bases unmatched. This CDR3 spans 15 amino acids. The CDR3 protein is CASSLRVAGDNEQFF. In DNA form, the CDR3 reads TGTGCCAGCAGCCTCCGGGTAGCGGGGGATAATGAGCAGTTCTTC.

The V call is TRBV20-1, the J call TRBJ2-1, with 13 bases that match TRBD2. CDR3 length: 13 amino acids. The germline V gene encodes CDR1 DFQATT and CDR2 SNEGSKA (reference sequence). CDR3 sequence reads: CSTSGGANNEQFF. Here the CDR3 DNA reads TGCAGCACTAGCGGGGGGGCCAACAATGAGCAGTTCTTC.

The gene calls are TRBV12-3 or TRBV12-4 and TRBJ2-2; D possibly matches TRBD1 or TRBD2 (5 bases each). The CDR3 consists of 15 residues. The V gene lost 7 bases and the J gene lost 0 bases, with 12 bases spanning the gap. The CDR3: CASTLGTANTGELFF. In DNA form, the CDR3 reads TGTGCCAGCACCCTCGGGACCGCGAACACCGGGGAGCTGTTTTTT.

This clonotype was seen more than once but under ten times. V gene TRBV4-1 combines with J gene TRBJ2-7; D is possibly TRBD1 (6 bases). V was pared by 2 bases and J by 3 bases, with 11 bases between. Germline lookup yields CDR1 MGHRA and CDR2 YSYEKL. The CDR3 is made up of 14 amino acids. CDR3 amino acids: CASSQPKDSYEQYF. The CDR3 DNA reads as TGCGCCAGCAGCCAACCTAAGGACAGCTACGAGCAGTACTTC.

Remarks on this clonotype: An end of the junction differs from the germline gene, which may be a read error. The chain combines TRBV29-1 with TRBJ1-1, with D unclear. The CDR3 has 11 residues. Germline values: CDR1 SQVTM, CDR2 ANQGSEA. CDR3 coding DNA: TGCAGCGTTGGGAGGAACGCTGAAGCCTTCTTT. The encoded protein is CSVGRNAEAFF.

The V and J genes are TRBV9 and TRBJ2-1; 7 nucleotides align to TRBD2. The V gene's germline CDR1 is SGDLS and CDR2 YYNGEE. The CDR3 contains 15 residues. The DNA of the CDR3 is TGTTTAAGATGGGTGGGGACTAACTTATACAATGAGCAGTTCTTC. Its protein product is CLRWVGTNLYNEQFF.

In its sample, this clonotype was seen a few times. V is TRBV7-3 and J is TRBJ2-5; TRBD1 might be the D (6 bases). The DNA end favors TRBJ2-1, so the J call may be wrong. CDR3 length: 16 amino acids. The germline V gene encodes CDR1 SGHTA and CDR2 FQGTGA. CDR3: CASSLRGPVDYNEQFF. The CDR3 DNA sequence: TGTGCCAGCAGCTTAAGGGGGCCGGTGGATTACAATGAGCAGTTCTTC.

V and J are TRBV20-1 and TRBJ1-1; D perhaps matches TRBD1 (5 bases). The germline V and J ends were trimmed by 1 base and 3 bases, with 12 bases remaining between them. Germline-derived CDR1 and CDR2 are DFQATT and SNEGSKA (reference sequence). This CDR3 comprises 14 residues. CDR3 amino acids: CSARAPGWDTEAFF. CDR3 nucleotide sequence: TGCAGTGCTAGAGCTCCAGGGTGGGACACTGAAGCTTTCTTT.

The table lists this clonotype with a few counts. V and J are TRBV7-9 and TRBJ1-4; 7 nucleotides match TRBD1. Germline V gene data show CDR1 as SEHNR and CDR2 as FQNEAQ (reference sequence). The CDR3 has 15 amino acids. The V segment lost 11 bases and the J segment 7 bases; nucleotides outside the gene matches: 16. The CDR3 DNA sequence: TGTGCCCTCGGGGAGGGGGCAGGAGCGGGTGAAAAACTGTTTTTT. Protein sequence: CALGEGAGAGEKLFF.

The rearrangement uses TRBV6-6 and TRBJ1-4; no clear D. CDR3 length: 15 residues. Trimming pared 8 bases from V and 0 bases from J, leaving 13 bases between. Germline V gene data show CDR1 as MNHNY and CDR2 as SVGAGI (reference sequence). CDR3 nucleotides: TGTGCCAGCGGTCAGAACAGTGCAACTAATGAAAAACTGTTTTTT. It specifies CASGQNSATNEKLFF.

The table lists this clonotype with a few counts. This chain links TRBV28 with TRBJ1-5; D is unresolved. Trimming pared 6 bases from V and 1 base from J, leaving 10 bases between. CDR1 and CDR2 from the germline V gene are MDHEN and SYDVKM. CDR3 length: 14 residues. This chain's CDR3 is CASRPGLSNQPQHF. The CDR3 DNA reads as TGTGCCAGCAGGCCGGGCCTCAGCAATCAGCCCCAGCATTTT. Using reference TRBV28 and TRBJ1-5 for the parts outside the CDR3, the full variable domain is DVKVTQSSRYLVKRTGEKVFLECVQDMDHENMFWYRQDPGLGLRLIYFSYDVKMKEKGDIPEGYSVSREKKERFSLILESASTNQTSMYLCASRPGLSNQPQHFGDGTRLSIL.

The J gene is TRBJ1-2, the V gene TRBV7-2; no definite D call. V was clipped by 0 bases and J by 7 bases, with 18 bases between them. Germline V gene lookup returns CDR1 SGHTA and CDR2 FQGNSA. The CDR3 sequence is 16 residues long. The CDR3 nucleotides read TGTGCCAGCAGCTTAGCGGCGGCAGTCAGTTCGGGTGGCTACACCTTC. This encodes CASSLAAAVSSGGYTF.

The chain carries TRBV28 and TRBJ2-5; 8 bases align to TRBD1. The J call may be incorrect, as the DNA end agrees better with TRBJ2-7. The CDR3 loop spans 13 amino acids. The V gene's germline CDR1 is MDHEN and CDR2 SYDVKM. The CDR3 DNA sequence: TGTGCCAGCGGGGCAGGGGGCCCCTACGAGCAGTACTTC. This translates into CASGAGGPYEQYF.

The CDR3 bases are TGTGCCAGCAGCCAAGAATCCGACGCCTGGACTAGCGGGGGATACTCCTACGAGCAGTACTTC. It translates to CASSQESDAWTSGGYSYEQYF. V usage is TRBV3-1 and J usage is TRBJ2-7, with 13 bases matching TRBD2. Germline lookup yields CDR1 LGHDT and CDR2 YNNKEL (reference sequence). V was clipped by 0 bases and J by 0 bases; unmatched bases: 14. The CDR3 extends over 21 amino acids.